The rows below give T cell receptor beta chains drawn from one sample of a study of blood T cell repertoires in COVID-19. The table came from immunoSEQ multiplex PCR; TCRdb's copy has only in-frame clones and leaves some out. The table records roughly 30,000 clones, 75% to 90% of them present only once. Source material: peripheral blood. These receptors came from a human donor with acute or convalescent COVID-19. The donor label of this sample is uncertain. Each CDR3 is given with its conserved first and last residue. The order of the fields is D gene, clone size, V gene, J gene, CDR3 length, CDR3 DNA, CDR3 protein. The D gene is left open where the match is weak. Clone size, where shown, is once, few, many, or a class for clones that have expanded.

-	-	TRBV11-2	TRBJ1-2	16	TGTGCCAGCAGCTTAGTCCCCCTGACTTCTAACTATGGCTACACCTTC	CASSLVPLTSNYGYTF
TRBD1	-	TRBV5-1	TRBJ2-7	16	TGCGCCAGCAGCTTGGGGGACCGGGACAGGGTCTACGAGCAGTACTTC	CASSLGDRDRVYEQYF
-	once	TRBV3-1/TRBV3-2	TRBJ2-2	11	TGTGCCAGCAACCGAGCAGGGGAGCTGTTTTTT	CASNRAGELFF
TRBD1	-	TRBV7-2	TRBJ1-1	14	TGTGCCAGCAGCTTGCGACAGGGGCACACTGAAGCTTTCTTT	CASSLRQGHTEAFF
-	-	TRBV13	TRBJ1-3	17	TGTGCCAGCACCAGGGCGGCCCAGTGGAGATACGGAAACACCATATATTTT	CASTRAAQWRYGNTIYF
TRBD1	-	TRBV7-7	TRBJ2-5	14	TGTGCTAGCAGCCGGGACAGGGGCTTAGAGACCCAGTACTTC	CASSRDRGLETQYF
TRBD1	-	TRBV7-6	TRBJ2-5	13	TGTGCCAGCAGCTCCAACAGGGGTGAGACCCAGTACTTC	CASSSNRGETQYF
-	-	TRBV18	TRBJ2-5	14	TGTGCCAGCTCACCAGGGAGACAGGAGTCGACCCAGTACTTC	CASSPGRQESTQYF
-	-	TRBV19	TRBJ1-1	13	TGTGCCAGTAGGACCAGGGGAGTTTATGAAGCTTTCTTT	CASRTRGVYEAFF
-	-	TRBV30	TRBJ1-6	16	TGTGCCTGGAGTGTAGGTCTGGGGGCGCTTGGTTCACCCCTCCACTTT	CAWSVGLGALGSPLHF
TRBD2	-	TRBV5-1	TRBJ2-1	14	TGCGCCAGCAGCTGGGGACTAGAAGGAGGTGAGCAGTTCTTC	CASSWGLEGGEQFF
-	-	TRBV3-1/TRBV3-2	TRBJ1-2	14	TGTGCCAGCAGCCAAGATCGGGGTCTCTATGGCTACACCTTC	CASSQDRGLYGYTF
-	-	TRBV5-1	TRBJ2-7	14	TGCGCCAGCAGCCAGGACAGCGTCGGCTACGAGCAGTACTTC	CASSQDSVGYEQYF
-	-	TRBV12-3/TRBV12-4	TRBJ1-2	13	TGTGCCAGCACTCAAACAGGGACCTATGGCTACACCTTC	CASTQTGTYGYTF
-	-	TRBV7-3	TRBJ1-4	13	TGTGCCAGCAGCTTACGGCGGGGTGAAAAACTGTTTTTT	CASSLRRGEKLFF
TRBD2	-	TRBV27	TRBJ2-1	14	TGTGCCAGCAGTTCAGCGGGAGTCTACAATGAGCAGTTCTTC	CASSSAGVYNEQFF
TRBD1	few	TRBV12-3/TRBV12-4	TRBJ1-5	13	TGTGCCAGCAGAGGACAGGGCTCCCAGCCCCAGCATTTT	CASRGQGSQPQHF
TRBD2	few	TRBV19	TRBJ2-5	14	TGTGCCAGTAGGGTTAGCGGGTCGCGGGAGACCCAGTACTTC	CASRVSGSRETQYF
TRBD1	-	TRBV18	TRBJ2-7	14	TGTGCCAGCTCACCTGACAGGGGTCTCTACGAGCAGTACTTC	CASSPDRGLYEQYF
TRBD2	-	TRBV7-2	TRBJ2-7	15	TGTGCCAGCAGCTATAAAGGCGGGGGGGCTAGCGAGCAGTACTTC	CASSYKGGGASEQYF